These 11 T cell receptor beta chains were all obtained from the same sample, sequenced in a study of CD8+CD57+ T cells in acquired aplastic anemia. TCR beta VDJ and CDR3 profiles were obtained from a genomic DNA template. In TCRdb, the reads were re-called with MiXCR into one record per CDR3 protein. The sample shows some 410,000 distinct CDR3 sequences, approximately 70% of them seen only once. Specimen: sorted CD4+, CD8+, or CD8+CD57+ T cells (not recorded which) from PBMCs. The receptors here all came from a human donor in good health, serving as a control.

This chain joins TRBV15 and TRBJ1-2, with unresolved D. Germline V CDR1 and CDR2: LNHNV, YYDKDF (reference sequence). The CDR3 runs to 14 residues. V lost 4 bases and J 0 bases, leaving 9 bases between the germline ends. CDR3 sequence (DNA): TGTGCCACCAGCAACGCGGGAGCTAACTATGGCTACACCTTC. Protein: CATSNAGANYGYTF.

Of note for this clonotype: At one boundary the junction diverges from the germline segment, which might be a read error. This sequence joins TRBV5-1 and TRBJ1-4; 7 nucleotides match TRBD1. The CDR3 loop spans 14 amino acids. In germline, CDR1 is SGHRS, CDR2 YFSETQ. The CDR3 is CASSFRGQETKLFF. Written as DNA, the CDR3 is TGTGCCAGCAGCTTTAGAGGACAGGAGACAAAACTGTTTTTT.

V usage is TRBV20-1 and J usage is TRBJ1-1, with D unresolved. V lost 2 bases to trimming and J lost 5 bases, with 15 bases between them. CDR1 is DFQATT, CDR2 SNEGSKA, per germline (reference sequence). There are 14 residues in the CDR3. This chain's CDR3 is CSARTGRKRTEAFF. For the CDR3, the DNA is TGCAGTGCTAGAACCGGCCGTAAGAGGACTGAAGCTTTCTTT.

This clonotype was observed once. A junction end diverges from the germline sequence, so it may reflect a read error. J is TRBJ1-3 and V is TRBV9; possible D gene TRBD1, 6 bases. Germline V lookup: CDR1 SGDLS, CDR2 YYNGEE. This CDR3 is 13 amino acids long. CDR3 nucleotides: TGTGCCAGCAGCGGAGGCTCTAACAGGGCCGAGCAGTTT. It codes for CASSGGSNRAEQF.

This clonotype was picked up many times. This chain connects TRBV30 to TRBJ1-2; D may be TRBD1 (5 bases). Trimming took off 6 bases at V and 2 bases at J, with 10 bases between the two ends. Germline V lookup: CDR1 GTSNPN, CDR2 SVGIG (reference sequence). The CDR3 totals 12 residues. The CDR3 DNA follows: TGTGCCTGTCTTGAGGGGAACTATGGCTACACCTTC. It encodes CACLEGNYGYTF.

Notes on this clonotype: The CDR3 carries no conserved terminal phenylalanine or tryptophan, so it likely arises from a read error. The chain recombines TRBV12-3 or TRBV12-4 with TRBJ1-1; the D is unclear. The germline V and J ends were trimmed by 5 bases and 11 bases, with 18 bases remaining between them. CDR3 size: 13 residues. The CDR3 region has the DNA TGTGCCAGCAGTATCGGGCCCTCAGCCCCGGCTTTCCTT. Translating gives CASSIGPSAPAFL.

This clonotype occurred a few times. The rearrangement uses TRBV29-1 and TRBJ1-1; D may be TRBD1 (6 bases). Germline CDR1 SQVTM, CDR2 ANQGSEA. The CDR3 has 13 residues. Trimming removed 3 bases at V and 1 base at J, with 9 bases between. As DNA, the CDR3 is TGCAGCGTTGATGGCAGGGGGAACACTGAAGCTTTCTTT. Translation: CSVDGRGNTEAFF.

Many counts were recorded for this clonotype. The chain recombines TRBV3-1 with TRBJ2-7; TRBD2 matches at 10 bases. With 3 bases clipped from V and 2 bases from J, the junction kept 10 bases outside the gene matches. The CDR3 covers 17 residues. The germline V gene encodes CDR1 LGHDT and CDR2 YNNKEL (reference sequence). DNA for the CDR3: TGTGCCAGCAGCCACGTGGGACAAGCGGGGGGGCCCTACGAGCAGTACTTC. Its translation is CASSHVGQAGGPYEQYF.

This clonotype was observed a few times. V usage is TRBV20-1 and J usage is TRBJ1-6; possible D gene TRBD1, 5 bases. The V and J ends lost 3 bases and 2 bases respectively, with 11 bases between them. This CDR3 is 15 amino acids long. The germline V gene has CDR1 DFQATT and CDR2 SNEGSKA (reference sequence). The CDR3 reads CSARAGQTYNSPLHF. CDR3 sequence (DNA): TGCAGTGCTAGGGCAGGACAAACCTATAATTCACCCCTCCACTTT.

This clonotype was counted ten times or more. The rearrangement joins TRBV5-4 to TRBJ2-1; 9 bases map to TRBD1. The V and J ends lost 2 bases and 6 bases, in that order; junction bases with no gene match: 6. The CDR3 sequence is 15 residues long. The V gene's germline CDR1 is SGHNT and CDR2 YYREEE (reference sequence). CDR3: CASSLPTGGGNEQFF. In DNA form, the CDR3 reads TGTGCCAGCAGCTTACCGACAGGGGGAGGCAATGAGCAGTTCTTC.

There are a few counts of this clonotype. The V and J genes are TRBV6-5 and TRBJ2-7, with D perhaps TRBD1 (6 bases). This CDR3 is built from 15 residues. CDR1 and CDR2 from the germline V gene are MNHEY and SVGAGI. Trimming removed 8 bases from V and 2 bases from J, with 19 bases in between. The CDR3 region is CASGGLGQNTYEQYF. The DNA for the CDR3 is TGTGCCAGCGGGGGCCTGGGACAAAACACCTACGAGCAGTACTTC.